The following is a TCR beta chain sequence with its context. In the authors' workflow: Counts of nucleated cells, estimated from reference gene primer amplification, were obtained. TCRdb keeps only in-frame clones here, not all; method: immunoSEQ multiplex PCR. The DNA gave D and trimming, while V, J and clone size come from that table. The sample has 50,000 to 75,000 clones; roughly nine tenths are singletons. The sample is drawn from a study of blood T cell repertoires in COVID-19. Looking at the study overall: Both acute and convalescent COVID-19 samples were obtained from the United States, Italy and Spain. The analysed material was cDNA or gDNA that came from T cells, B-cell-depleted T cells, or PBMCs.

The sample taken for sequencing was peripheral blood. This TCR came from a human donor in a cohort sampled during active COVID-19.

CDR3 sequence reads: CASSYWSVVYNSPLHF. In DNA, the CDR3 is TGTGCCAGCAGTTACTGGAGCGTCGTTTATAATTCACCCCTCCACTTT. V and J are TRBV6-2 or TRBV6-3 and TRBJ1-6, with D unclear. The CDR3 is 16 residues long. In germline, CDR1 is MNHEY, CDR2 SVGEGT. Between the trimmed V and J ends, which lost 1 base and 4 bases, there was a span of 11 bases.